This T cell receptor (beta chain) was retrieved from a study of blood T cell repertoires in COVID-19. The trim removed 8 bases at V and 9 bases at J, leaving 10 bases unmatched. Germline V CDR1 and CDR2: LNHDA, SQIVND (reference sequence). The CDR3 is made up of 14 amino acids. Recovery among Cohort 3 donors was established by two negative PCRs, clearance, or symptom resolution. Profiled with immunoSEQ multiplex PCR; TCRdb holds only in-frame clones, not every one. Seen here are more than 350,000 clones, more than 75% observed once, and the top ten hold 10%. The receptor was isolated from a woman aged 45-59 years who had recovered from COVID-19. This sequence joins TRBV19 and TRBJ2-1; 10 bases are a match to TRBD1. The specimen was PBMCs or T cells enriched from blood (not recorded which). The CDR3 DNA sequence: TGTGCCAGTCTATCCGGGACAGGGGCGGGTGAGCAGTTCTTC. It is translated as CASLSGTGAGEQFF.